Below are 3 T cell receptor beta chains sequenced from a single sample in a study of blood T cells in healthy people across ages. Then a second PCR, running about 6 to 11 cycles, was carried out with a sample-barcoded 5' primer and a J-beta primer mix. TCRdb called the 5' RACE reads again in MiXCR, with one record for every CDR3 protein. Here the sample spans fewer than 2 million distinct CDR3 sequences, approximately 40% being singletons. The sequenced sample was blood. These receptors originate from a human donor in good health.

The CDR3 loop reads CASRAHNLAGGPKGQFF. As DNA, the CDR3 is TGTGCCAGCAGGGCCCACAATCTAGCGGGGGGGCCTAAAGGCCAGTTCTTC. This chain links TRBV27 with TRBJ2-1, with 12 nucleotides matching TRBD2. The CDR3 has 17 amino acids. The trim removed 6 bases at V and 13 bases at J, leaving 19 bases unmatched. CDR1 and CDR2 from the germline V gene are MNHEY and SMNVEV (reference sequence).

DNA of the CDR3: TGTGCCAGCAGTTACGAACCCGGGACAGGGGTGCATGAGCAGTTCTTC. Translated, it gives CASSYEPGTGVHEQFF. The V gene is TRBV6-6, the J gene TRBJ2-1, with TRBD1 matching over 10 bases. The trim removed 2 bases at V and 8 bases at J, leaving 9 bases unmatched. CDR3 length: 16 residues. Germline V gives CDR1 MNHNY, CDR2 SVGAGI (reference sequence).

The rearrangement links TRBV25-1 to TRBJ2-3; 9 nucleotides agree with TRBD1. CDR3 length equals 14 residues. Germline CDR1 is MGHDK and CDR2 is SYGVNS. The V gene end was trimmed by 8 bases and the J gene end by 5 bases; junction bases not matched to a gene: 8. The CDR3 sequence: CASGRRDRVDTQYF. The CDR3 bases are TGTGCCAGCGGCCGCCGGGACAGGGTAGATACGCAGTATTTT.